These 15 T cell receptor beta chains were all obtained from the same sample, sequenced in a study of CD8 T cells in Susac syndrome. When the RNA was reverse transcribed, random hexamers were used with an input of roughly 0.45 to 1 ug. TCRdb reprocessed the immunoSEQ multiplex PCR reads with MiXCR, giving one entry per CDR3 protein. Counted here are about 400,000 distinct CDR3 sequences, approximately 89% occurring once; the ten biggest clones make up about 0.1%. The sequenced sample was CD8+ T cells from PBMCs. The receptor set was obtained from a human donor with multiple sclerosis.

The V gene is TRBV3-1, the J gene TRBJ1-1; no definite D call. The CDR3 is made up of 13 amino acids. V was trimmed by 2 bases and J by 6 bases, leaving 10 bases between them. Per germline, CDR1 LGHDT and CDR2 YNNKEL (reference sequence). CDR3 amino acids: CASSQQEEAEAFF. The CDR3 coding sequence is TGTGCCAGCAGCCAACAGGAGGAGGCTGAAGCTTTCTTT.

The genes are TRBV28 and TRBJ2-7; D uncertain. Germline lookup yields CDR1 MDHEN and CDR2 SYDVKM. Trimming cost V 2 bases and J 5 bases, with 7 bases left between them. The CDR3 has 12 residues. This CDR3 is CASSLISHEQYF. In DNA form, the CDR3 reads TGTGCCAGCAGTTTAATTTCCCACGAGCAGTACTTC.

The DNA of the CDR3 is TGTGCCAGCAGTTTTGGTGGGACAGGGCCTGTGGGGGAGCAGTACTTC. Translated: CASSFGGTGPVGEQYF. The rearrangement links TRBV27 to TRBJ2-7, with 9 bases matching TRBD1. Germline V CDR1 and CDR2: MNHEY, SMNVEV (reference sequence). With V trimmed by 3 bases and J by 7 bases, 13 bases remained unmatched. This CDR3 is 16 amino acids long.

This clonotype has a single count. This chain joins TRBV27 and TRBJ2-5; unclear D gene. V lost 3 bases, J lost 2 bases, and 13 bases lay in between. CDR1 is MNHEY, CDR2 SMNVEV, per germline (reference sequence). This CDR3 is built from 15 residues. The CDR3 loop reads CASSFFSGPQETQYF. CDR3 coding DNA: TGTGCCAGCAGTTTTTTCTCCGGGCCTCAAGAGACCCAGTACTTC.

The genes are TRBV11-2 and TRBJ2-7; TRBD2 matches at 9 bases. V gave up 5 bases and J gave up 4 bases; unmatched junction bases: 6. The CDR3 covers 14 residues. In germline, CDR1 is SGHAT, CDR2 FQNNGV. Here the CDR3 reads CASSVPGLAYEQYF. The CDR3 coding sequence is TGTGCCAGCAGCGTACCGGGACTAGCTTACGAGCAGTACTTC.

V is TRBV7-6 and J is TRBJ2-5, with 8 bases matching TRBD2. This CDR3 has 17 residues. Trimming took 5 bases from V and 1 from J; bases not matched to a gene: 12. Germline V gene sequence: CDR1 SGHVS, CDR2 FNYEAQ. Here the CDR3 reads CASSATLEAGVQETQYF. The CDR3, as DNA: TGTGCCAGCAGCGCCACTCTCGAAGCGGGGGTCCAAGAGACCCAGTACTTC.

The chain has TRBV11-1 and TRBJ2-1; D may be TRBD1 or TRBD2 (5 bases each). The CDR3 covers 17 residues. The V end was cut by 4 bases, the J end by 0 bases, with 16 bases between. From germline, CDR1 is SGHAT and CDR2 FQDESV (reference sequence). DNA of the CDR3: TGTGCCAGCAGCTATTTGAGGGGACGGTTCTCCTACAATGAGCAGTTCTTC. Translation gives CASSYLRGRFSYNEQFF. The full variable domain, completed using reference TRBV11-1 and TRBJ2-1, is EAEVAQSPRYKITEKSQAVAFWCDPISGHATLYWYRQILGQGPELLVQFQDESVVDDSQLPKDRFSAERLKGVDSTLKIQPAELGDSAMYLCASSYLRGRFSYNEQFFGPGTRLTVL.

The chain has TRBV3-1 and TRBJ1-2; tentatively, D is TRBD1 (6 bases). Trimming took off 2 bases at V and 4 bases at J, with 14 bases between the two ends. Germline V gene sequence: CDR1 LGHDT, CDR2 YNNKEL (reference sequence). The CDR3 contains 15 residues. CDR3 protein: CASSQNVQGIYGYTF. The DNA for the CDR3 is TGTGCCAGCAGCCAAAACGTCCAGGGGATCTATGGCTACACCTTC.

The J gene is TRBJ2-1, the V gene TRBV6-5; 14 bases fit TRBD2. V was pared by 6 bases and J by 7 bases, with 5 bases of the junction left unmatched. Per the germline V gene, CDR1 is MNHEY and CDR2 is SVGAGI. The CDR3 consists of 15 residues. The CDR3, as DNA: TGTGCCAGCAGCGGGGGACTAGCGGGAGAAAATGAGCAGTTCTTC. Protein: CASSGGLAGENEQFF.

CDR3 region: CASSLAPGGNTEAFF. Written as DNA, the CDR3 is TGCGCCAGCAGCTTGGCACCGGGAGGGAACACTGAAGCTTTCTTT. The chain couples TRBV5-1 to TRBJ1-1; D unclear. CDR1 and CDR2 (germline): SGHRS, YFSETQ. V lost 0 bases and J 1 base, leaving 10 bases between the germline ends. The CDR3 totals 15 residues.

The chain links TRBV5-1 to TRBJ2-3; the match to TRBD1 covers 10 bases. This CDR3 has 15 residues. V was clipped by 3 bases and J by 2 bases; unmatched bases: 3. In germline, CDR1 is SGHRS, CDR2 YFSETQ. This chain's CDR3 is CASSWGQGTTDTQYF. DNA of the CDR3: TGCGCCAGCAGCTGGGGACAGGGGACCACAGATACGCAGTATTTT. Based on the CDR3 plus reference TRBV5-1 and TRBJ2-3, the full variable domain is KAGVTQTPRYLIKTRGQQVTLSCSPISGHRSVSWYQQTPGQGLQFLFEYFSETQRNKGNFPGRFSGRQFSNSRSEMNVSTLELGDSALYLCASSWGQGTTDTQYFGPGTRLTVL.

The CDR3 nucleotides are TGTGCCAGCAGCTTGGTGGTAGCGGGAGATTATAATGAGCAGTTCTTC. Its protein is CASSLVVAGDYNEQFF. The rearrangement uses TRBV5-5 and TRBJ2-1; 9 bases match TRBD2. V shed 0 bases and J 7 bases; nucleotides not matched to a gene: 8. Germline CDR1 reads SGHKS; CDR2 reads YYEKEE (reference sequence). This CDR3 spans 16 amino acids.

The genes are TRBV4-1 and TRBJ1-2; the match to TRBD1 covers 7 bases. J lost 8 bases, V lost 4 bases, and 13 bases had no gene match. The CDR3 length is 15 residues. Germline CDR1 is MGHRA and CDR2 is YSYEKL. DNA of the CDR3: TGCGCCAGCAGCCCACTCTCACAGGGGACTTACGGCTACACCTTC. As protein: CASSPLSQGTYGYTF.

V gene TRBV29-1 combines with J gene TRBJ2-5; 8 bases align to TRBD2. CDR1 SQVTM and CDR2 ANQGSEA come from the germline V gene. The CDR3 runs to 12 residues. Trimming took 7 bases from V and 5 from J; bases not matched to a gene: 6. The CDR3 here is CSARGGLETQYF. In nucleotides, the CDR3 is TGCAGCGCCCGCGGGGGGCTGGAGACCCAGTACTTC. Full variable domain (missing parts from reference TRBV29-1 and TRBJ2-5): SAVISQKPSRDICQRGTSLTIQCQVDSQVTMMFWYRQQPGQSLTLIATANQGSEATYESGFVIDKFPISRPNLTFSTLTVSNMSPEDSSIYLCSARGGLETQYFGPGTRLLVL.

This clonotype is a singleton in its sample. Here the CDR3 reads CAWSADGGSGYTF. CDR3 in DNA: TGTGCCTGGAGCGCGGACGGTGGCAGCGGCTACACCTTC. The chain joins TRBV30 to TRBJ1-2, with unresolved D. The CDR3 spans 13 residues. Trimming took 3 bases from V and 8 from J, leaving 16 bases between them. Germline V gives CDR1 GTSNPN, CDR2 SVGIG (reference sequence).